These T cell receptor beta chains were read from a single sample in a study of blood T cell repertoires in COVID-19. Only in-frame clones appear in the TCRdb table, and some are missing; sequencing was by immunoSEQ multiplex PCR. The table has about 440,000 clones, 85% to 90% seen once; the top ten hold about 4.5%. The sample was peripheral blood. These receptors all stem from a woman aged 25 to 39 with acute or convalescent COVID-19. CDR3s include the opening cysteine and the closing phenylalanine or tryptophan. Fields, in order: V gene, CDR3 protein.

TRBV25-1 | CASSVSGQGQPQHF
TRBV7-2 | CASSLSSGIYEQYF
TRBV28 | CASSPQGKFQETQYF
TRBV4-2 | CASSQDPTGGETQYF
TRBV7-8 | CASISAGGGQGAYGELFF
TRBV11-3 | CASSTGDALFTDTQYF
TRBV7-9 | CASSHGRDRDHEQYF
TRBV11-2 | CASSSYTDSYNEQFF
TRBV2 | CASQGSGRETQYF
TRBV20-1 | CSASRDRVGNEQFF
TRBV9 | CASSSTGSSAYEQYF
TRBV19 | CASSMDTGNTEAFF
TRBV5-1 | CASSRTGSLTGELFF
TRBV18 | CASSPSRTGPNQPQHF
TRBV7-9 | CASSLGPGQTWEQYF
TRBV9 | CASSVSGQGNSPLHF
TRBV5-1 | CASSLTGGNEQFF
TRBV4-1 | CASSQDPGGHYEQYF
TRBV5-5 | CASSPSQHHSSAEAFF
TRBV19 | CASRSGNQPQHF
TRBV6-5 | CAIGRGLNTEAFF
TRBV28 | CASSFSNQPQHF
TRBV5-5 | CASSGQGKSGNTIYF
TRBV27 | CASRKDFSYNSPLHF
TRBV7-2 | CASSPVPLAGEFF
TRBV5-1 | CASSLGGGAAYGYTF
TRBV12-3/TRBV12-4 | CASRGSNQPQHF
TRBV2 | CASNGFGRTDTQYF
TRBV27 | CASSSDLLGDTEAFF
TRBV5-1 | CASSPLGTGTIEQFF
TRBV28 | CASSGQYSNQPQHF